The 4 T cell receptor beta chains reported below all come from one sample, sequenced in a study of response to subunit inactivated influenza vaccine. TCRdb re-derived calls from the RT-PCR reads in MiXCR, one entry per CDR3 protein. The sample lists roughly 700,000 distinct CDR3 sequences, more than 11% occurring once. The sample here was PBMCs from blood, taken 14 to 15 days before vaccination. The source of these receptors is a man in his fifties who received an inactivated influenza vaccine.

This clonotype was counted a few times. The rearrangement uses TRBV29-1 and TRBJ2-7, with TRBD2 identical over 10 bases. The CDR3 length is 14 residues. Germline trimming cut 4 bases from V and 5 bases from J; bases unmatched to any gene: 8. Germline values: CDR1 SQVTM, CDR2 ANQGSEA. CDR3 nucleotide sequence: TGCAGCGTTGCCTCTAGCGGGAGTCCCCACGAGCAGTACTTC. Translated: CSVASSGSPHEQYF.

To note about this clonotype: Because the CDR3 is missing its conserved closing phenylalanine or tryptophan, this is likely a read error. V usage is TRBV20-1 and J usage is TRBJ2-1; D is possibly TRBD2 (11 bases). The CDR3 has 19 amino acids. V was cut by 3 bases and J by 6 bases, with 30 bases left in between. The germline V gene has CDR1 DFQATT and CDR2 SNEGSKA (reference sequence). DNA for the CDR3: TGCAGTGCTAGGGCCGGGACAGGGGTTAGCGGGAGGGCCCCCAATGAGCAGTTCTTA. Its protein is CSARAGTGVSGRAPNEQFL.

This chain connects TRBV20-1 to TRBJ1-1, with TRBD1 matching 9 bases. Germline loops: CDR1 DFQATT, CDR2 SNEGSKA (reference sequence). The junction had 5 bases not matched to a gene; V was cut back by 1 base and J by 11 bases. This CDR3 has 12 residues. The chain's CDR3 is CSARAWTGVAFF. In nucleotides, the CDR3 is TGCAGTGCTAGAGCTTGGACAGGGGTTGCTTTCTTT.

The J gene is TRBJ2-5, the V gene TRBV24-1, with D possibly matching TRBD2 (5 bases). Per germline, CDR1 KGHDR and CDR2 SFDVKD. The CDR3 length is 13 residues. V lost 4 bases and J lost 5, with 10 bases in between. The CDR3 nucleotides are TGTGCCACCAGTGACTTTACTAGGGAGACCCAGTACTTC. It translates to CATSDFTRETQYF.